The TCR beta chain under discussion was sequenced for a study of shared clonotypes between healthy human individuals. This table comes from immunoSEQ multiplex PCR, and its TCRdb copy is limited to in-frame clones, with some not included. The table records about 960,000 clones, approximately 80% of them present only once. There are 14 residues in the CDR3. Germline-derived CDR1 and CDR2 are MDHEN and SYDVKM. V was pared by 6 bases and J by 8 bases, with 9 bases of the junction left unmatched. The J gene is TRBJ1-4, the V gene TRBV28, with 7 bases that match TRBD1. The clonotype comes from a man younger than 35 in good health. Sequencing was done on a sample of memory CD4+ T cells sorted from blood. Subset: CD45RA-negative fraction. The CDR3 nucleotides read TGTGCCAGCAGCAACAGGGGCTTAGAGGAAAAACTGTTTTTT. It specifies CASSNRGLEEKLFF.